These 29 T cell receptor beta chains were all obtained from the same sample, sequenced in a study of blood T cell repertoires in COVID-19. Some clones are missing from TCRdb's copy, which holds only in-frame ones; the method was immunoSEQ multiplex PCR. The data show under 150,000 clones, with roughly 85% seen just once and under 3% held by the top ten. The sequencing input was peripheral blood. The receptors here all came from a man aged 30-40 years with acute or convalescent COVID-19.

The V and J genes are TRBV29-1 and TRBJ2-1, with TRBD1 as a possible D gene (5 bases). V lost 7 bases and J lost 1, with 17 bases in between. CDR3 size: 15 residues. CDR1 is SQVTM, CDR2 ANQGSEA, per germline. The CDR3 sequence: CSASLRDKSYNEQFF. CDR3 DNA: TGCAGCGCTTCGCTCAGGGATAAGTCCTACAATGAGCAGTTCTTC.

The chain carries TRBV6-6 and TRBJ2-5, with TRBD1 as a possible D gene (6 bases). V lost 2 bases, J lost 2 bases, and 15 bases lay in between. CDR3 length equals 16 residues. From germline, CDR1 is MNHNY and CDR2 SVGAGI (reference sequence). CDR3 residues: CASSYRNQGRQETQYF. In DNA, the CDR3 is TGTGCCAGCAGTTACCGGAACCAGGGGCGTCAAGAGACCCAGTACTTC.

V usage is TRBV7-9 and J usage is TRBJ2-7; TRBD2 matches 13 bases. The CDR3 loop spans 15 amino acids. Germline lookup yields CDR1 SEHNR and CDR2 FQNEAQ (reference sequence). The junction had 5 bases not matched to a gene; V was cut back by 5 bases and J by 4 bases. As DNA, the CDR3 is TGTGCCAGCAGCCCGGGGACTAGCGGGGTTTACGAGCAGTACGTC. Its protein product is CASSPGTSGVYEQYV.

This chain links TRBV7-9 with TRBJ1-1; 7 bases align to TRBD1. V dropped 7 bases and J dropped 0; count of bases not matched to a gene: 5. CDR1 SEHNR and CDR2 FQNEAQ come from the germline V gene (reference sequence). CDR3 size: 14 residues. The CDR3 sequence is CASNQDRVNTEAFF. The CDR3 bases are TGTGCCAGCAACCAAGACAGGGTGAACACTGAAGCTTTCTTT. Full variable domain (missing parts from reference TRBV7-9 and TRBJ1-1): DTGVSQNPRHKITKRGQNVTFRCDPISEHNRLYWYRQTLGQGPEFLTYFQNEAQLEKSRLLSDRFSAERPKGSFSTLEIQRTEQGDSAMYLCASNQDRVNTEAFFGQGTRLTVV.

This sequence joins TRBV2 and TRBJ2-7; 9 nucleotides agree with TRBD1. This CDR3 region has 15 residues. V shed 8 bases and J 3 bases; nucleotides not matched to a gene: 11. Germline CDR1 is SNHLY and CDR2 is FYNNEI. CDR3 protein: CASCKEGQGDYEQYF. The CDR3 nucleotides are TGTGCCAGCTGCAAAGAGGGACAGGGAGACTACGAGCAGTACTTC.

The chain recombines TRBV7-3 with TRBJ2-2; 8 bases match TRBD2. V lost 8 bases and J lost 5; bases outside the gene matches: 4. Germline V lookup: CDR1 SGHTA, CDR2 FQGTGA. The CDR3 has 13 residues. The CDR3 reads CASGVAGTGELFF. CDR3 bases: TGTGCCAGCGGGGTAGCGGGGACCGGGGAGCTGTTTTTT.

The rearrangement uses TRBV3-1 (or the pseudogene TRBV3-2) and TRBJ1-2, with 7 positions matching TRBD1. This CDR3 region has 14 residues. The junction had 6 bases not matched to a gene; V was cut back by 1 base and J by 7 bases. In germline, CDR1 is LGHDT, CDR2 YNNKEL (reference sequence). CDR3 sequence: CASSQGRQGGGYTF. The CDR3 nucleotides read TGTGCCAGCAGCCAAGGTCGGCAGGGGGGTGGCTACACCTTC.

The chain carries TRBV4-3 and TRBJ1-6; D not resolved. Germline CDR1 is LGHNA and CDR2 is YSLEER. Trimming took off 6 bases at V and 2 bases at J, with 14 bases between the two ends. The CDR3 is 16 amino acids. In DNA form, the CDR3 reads TGCGCCAGCAGTAGCTCTCCGCAAGCCTATAATTCACCCCTCCACTTT. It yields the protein CASSSSPQAYNSPLHF.

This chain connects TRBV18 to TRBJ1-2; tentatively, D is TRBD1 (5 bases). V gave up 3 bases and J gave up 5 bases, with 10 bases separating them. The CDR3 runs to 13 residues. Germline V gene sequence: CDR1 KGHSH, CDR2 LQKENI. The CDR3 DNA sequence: TGTGCCAGCTCACCGACAGAAGAGTATGGCTACACCTTC. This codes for CASSPTEEYGYTF. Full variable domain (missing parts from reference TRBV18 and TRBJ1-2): NAGVMQNPRHLVRRRGQEARLRCSPMKGHSHVYWYRQLPEEGLKFMVYLQKENIIDESGMPKERFSAEFPKEGPSILRIQQVVRGDSAAYFCASSPTEEYGYTFGSGTRLTVV.

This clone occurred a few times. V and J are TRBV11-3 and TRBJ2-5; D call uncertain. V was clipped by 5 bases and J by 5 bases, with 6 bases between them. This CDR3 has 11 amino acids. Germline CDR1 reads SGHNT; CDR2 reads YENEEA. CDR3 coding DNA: TGTGCCAGCAGCCCCCCTGAGACCCAGTACTTC. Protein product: CASSPPETQYF.

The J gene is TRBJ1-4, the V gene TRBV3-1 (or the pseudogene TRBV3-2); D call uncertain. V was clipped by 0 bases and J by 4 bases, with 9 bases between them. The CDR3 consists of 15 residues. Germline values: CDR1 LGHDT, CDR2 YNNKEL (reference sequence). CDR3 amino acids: CASSQENSLNEKLFF. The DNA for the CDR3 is TGTGCCAGCAGCCAAGAGAACAGCCTTAATGAAAAACTGTTTTTT.

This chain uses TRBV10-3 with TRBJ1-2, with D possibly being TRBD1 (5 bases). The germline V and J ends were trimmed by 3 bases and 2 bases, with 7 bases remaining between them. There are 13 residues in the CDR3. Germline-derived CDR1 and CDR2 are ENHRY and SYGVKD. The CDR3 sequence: CAISERGNYGYTF. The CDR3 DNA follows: TGTGCCATCAGTGAACGGGGGAACTATGGCTACACCTTC.

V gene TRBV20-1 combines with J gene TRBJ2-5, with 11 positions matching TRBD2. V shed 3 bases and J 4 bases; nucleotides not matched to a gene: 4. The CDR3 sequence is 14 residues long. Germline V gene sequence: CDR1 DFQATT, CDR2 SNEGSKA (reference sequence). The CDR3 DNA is TGCAGTGCTAGTTATAGCGGGGGGGTAGAGACCCAGTACTTC. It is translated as CSASYSGGVETQYF.

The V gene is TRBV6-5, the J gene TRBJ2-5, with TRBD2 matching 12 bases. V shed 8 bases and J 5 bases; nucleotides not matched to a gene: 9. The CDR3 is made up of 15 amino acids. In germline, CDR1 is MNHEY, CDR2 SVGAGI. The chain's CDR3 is CASGSSGRARETQYF. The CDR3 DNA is TGTGCCAGCGGGTCTAGCGGGAGGGCCAGGGAGACCCAGTACTTC.

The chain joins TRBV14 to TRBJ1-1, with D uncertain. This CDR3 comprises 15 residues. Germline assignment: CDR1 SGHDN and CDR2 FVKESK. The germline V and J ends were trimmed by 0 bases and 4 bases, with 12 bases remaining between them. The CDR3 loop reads CASSQDRLRGTEAFF. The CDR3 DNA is TGTGCCAGCAGCCAAGACAGGCTCCGGGGCACTGAAGCTTTCTTT. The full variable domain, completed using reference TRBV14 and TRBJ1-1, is EAGVTQFPSHSVIEKGQTVTLRCDPISGHDNLYWYRRVMGKEIKFLLHFVKESKQDESGMPNNRFLAERTGGTYSTLKVQPAELEDSGVYFCASSQDRLRGTEAFFGQGTRLTVV.

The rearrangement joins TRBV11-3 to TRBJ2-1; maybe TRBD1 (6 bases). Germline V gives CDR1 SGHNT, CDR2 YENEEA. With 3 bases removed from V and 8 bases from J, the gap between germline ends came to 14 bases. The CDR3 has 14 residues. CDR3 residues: CASSFQARQDEQFF. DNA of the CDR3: TGTGCCAGCAGCTTCCAGGCACGACAGGATGAGCAGTTCTTC.

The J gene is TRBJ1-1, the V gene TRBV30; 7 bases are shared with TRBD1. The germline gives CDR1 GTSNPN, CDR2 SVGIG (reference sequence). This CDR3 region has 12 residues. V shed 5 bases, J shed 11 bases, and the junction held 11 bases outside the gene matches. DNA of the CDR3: TGTGCCTGGGCCCATGAGGGGGCGACGGCTTTCTTT. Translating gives CAWAHEGATAFF.

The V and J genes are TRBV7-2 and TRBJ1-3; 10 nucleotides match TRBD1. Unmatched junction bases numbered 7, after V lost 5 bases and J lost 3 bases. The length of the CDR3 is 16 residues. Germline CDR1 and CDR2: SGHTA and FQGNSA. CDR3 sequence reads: CASSRKDRGDGNTIYF. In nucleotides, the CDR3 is TGTGCCAGCAGCCGCAAGGACAGGGGGGATGGAAACACCATATATTTT.

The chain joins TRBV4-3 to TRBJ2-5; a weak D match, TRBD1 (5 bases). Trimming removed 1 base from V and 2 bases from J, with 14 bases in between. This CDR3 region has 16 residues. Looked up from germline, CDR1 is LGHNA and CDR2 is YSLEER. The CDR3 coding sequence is TGCGCCAGCAGCCAAGGCATAGGGGAAATACAAGAGACCCAGTACTTC. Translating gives CASSQGIGEIQETQYF.

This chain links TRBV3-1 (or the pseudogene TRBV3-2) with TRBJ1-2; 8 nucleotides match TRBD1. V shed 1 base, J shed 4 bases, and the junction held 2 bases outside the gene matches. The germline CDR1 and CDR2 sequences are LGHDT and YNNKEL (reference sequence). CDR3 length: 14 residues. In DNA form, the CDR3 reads TGTGCCAGCAGCCAAGCCGACAGGGGCTATGGCTACACCTTC. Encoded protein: CASSQADRGYGYTF.

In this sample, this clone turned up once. CDR3 amino acids: CAWSVLGREQFF. Here the CDR3 DNA reads TGTGCCTGGAGTGTACTGGGGCGTGAGCAGTTCTTC. The rearrangement joins TRBV30 to TRBJ2-1, with D possibly being TRBD1 (5 bases). This CDR3 contains 12 residues. Germline CDR1 reads GTSNPN; CDR2 reads SVGIG (reference sequence). The V end was cut by 0 bases, the J end by 9 bases, with 9 bases between.

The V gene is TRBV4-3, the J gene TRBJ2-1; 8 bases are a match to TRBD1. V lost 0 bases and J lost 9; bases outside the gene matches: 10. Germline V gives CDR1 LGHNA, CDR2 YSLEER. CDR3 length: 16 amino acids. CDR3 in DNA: TGCGCCAGCAGCCAAGATGGGGACAGGATCGGCCGTGAGCAGTTCTTC. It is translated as CASSQDGDRIGREQFF.

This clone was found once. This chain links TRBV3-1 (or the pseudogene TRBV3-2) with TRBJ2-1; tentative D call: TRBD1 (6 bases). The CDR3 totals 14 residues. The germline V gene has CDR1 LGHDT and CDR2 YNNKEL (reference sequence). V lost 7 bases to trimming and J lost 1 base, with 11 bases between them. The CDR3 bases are TGTGCCAGCATGGGGCAGGGGTCCTACAATGAGCAGTTCTTC. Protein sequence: CASMGQGSYNEQFF.

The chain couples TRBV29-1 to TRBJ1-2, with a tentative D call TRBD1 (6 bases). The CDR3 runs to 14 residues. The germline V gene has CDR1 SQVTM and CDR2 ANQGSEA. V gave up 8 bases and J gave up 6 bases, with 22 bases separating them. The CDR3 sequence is CSLRRGAGVHGYTF. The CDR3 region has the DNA TGCAGCCTCCGCCGGGGGGCGGGGGTACATGGCTACACCTTC.

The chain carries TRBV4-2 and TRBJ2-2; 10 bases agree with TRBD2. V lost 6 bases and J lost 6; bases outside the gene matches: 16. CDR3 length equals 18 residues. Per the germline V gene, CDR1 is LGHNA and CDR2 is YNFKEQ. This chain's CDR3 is CASSGSGSGGASAGELFF. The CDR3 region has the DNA TGTGCCAGCAGTGGGTCGGGAAGCGGGGGGGCCAGCGCCGGGGAGCTGTTTTTT.

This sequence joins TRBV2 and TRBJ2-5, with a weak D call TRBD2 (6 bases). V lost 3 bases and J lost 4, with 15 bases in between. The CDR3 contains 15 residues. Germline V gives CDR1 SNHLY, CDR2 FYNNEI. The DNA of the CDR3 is TGTGCCAGCAGTGATGCCCTAGCGTATGGAGAGACCCAGTACTTC. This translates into CASSDALAYGETQYF.

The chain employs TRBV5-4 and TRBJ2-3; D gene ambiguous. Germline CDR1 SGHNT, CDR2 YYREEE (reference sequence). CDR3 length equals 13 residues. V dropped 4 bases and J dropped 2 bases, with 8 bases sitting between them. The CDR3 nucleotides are TGTGCCAGCAGCACCACTTTCACAGATACGCAGTATTTT. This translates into CASSTTFTDTQYF.

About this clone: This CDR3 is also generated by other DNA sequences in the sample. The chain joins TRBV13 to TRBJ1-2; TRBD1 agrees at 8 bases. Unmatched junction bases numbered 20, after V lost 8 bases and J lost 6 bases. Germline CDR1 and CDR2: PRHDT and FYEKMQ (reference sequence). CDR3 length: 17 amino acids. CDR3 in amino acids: CASGQWGAGGHDNGYTF. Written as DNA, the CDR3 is TGTGCCAGCGGTCAATGGGGGGCAGGGGGCCACGATAATGGCTACACCTTC. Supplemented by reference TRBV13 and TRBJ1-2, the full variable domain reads AAGVIQSPRHLIKEKRETATLKCYPIPRHDTVYWYQQGPGQDPQFLISFYEKMQSDKGSIPDRFSAQQFSDYHSELNMSSLELGDSALYFCASGQWGAGGHDNGYTFGSGTRLTVV.

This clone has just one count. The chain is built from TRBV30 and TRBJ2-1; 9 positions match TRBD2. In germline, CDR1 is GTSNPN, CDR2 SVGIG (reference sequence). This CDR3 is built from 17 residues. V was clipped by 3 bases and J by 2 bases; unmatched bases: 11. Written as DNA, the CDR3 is TGTGCCTGGAGGAAGGATAGCGGGAGTTCGGCCTACAATGAGCAGTTCTTC. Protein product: CAWRKDSGSSAYNEQFF.